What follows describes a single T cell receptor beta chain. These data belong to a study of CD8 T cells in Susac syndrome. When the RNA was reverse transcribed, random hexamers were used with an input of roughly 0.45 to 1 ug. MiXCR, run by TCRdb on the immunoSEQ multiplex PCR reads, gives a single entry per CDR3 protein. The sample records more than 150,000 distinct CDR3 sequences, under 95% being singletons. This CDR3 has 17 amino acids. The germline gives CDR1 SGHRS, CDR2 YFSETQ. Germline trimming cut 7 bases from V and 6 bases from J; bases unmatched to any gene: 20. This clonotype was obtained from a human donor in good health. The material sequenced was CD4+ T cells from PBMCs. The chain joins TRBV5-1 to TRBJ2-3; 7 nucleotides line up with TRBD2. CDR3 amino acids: CASGHSSRAGDGDTQYF. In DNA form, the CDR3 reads TGCGCCAGCGGCCACTCCTCCCGGGCGGGAGACGGGGATACGCAGTATTTT.